Sequencing of this T cell receptor beta chain was carried out in a study of cytomegalovirus exposure and HLA in healthy donors. Findings and limits, study-wide: The study put 150 or so TCR beta chains on its list as cytomegalovirus-associated. Most TCR sequences showed up rarely, but some public TCRs showed up in many donors.

In its sample, this clone was seen a few times. Its antigen is not known. TCRdb keeps only in-frame clones here, not all; method: immunoSEQ multiplex PCR. Among approximately 200,000 clones listed, 65% to 90% were seen once. Germline lookup yields CDR1 SGHNT and CDR2 YYREEE (reference sequence). Trimming took 4 bases from V and 3 from J, leaving 17 bases between them. The CDR3 totals 16 residues. The chain links TRBV5-4 to TRBJ1-5, with no clear D. Sample: PBMCs. The clonotype comes from a woman aged 25 to 45 in good health and CMV-seropositive. The CDR3 here is CASSMGGLQANQPQHF. CDR3 DNA: TGTGCCAGCAGCATGGGTGGCCTGCAGGCCAATCAGCCCCAGCATTTT.